This TCR beta chain was obtained from a study of shared clonotypes between healthy human individuals. V shed 1 base and J shed 3 bases, with 7 bases lying between them. The CDR3 has 13 residues. CDR1 is MDHEN, CDR2 SYDVKM, per germline. In regard to this clone: Its antigen is not known.

Study outcomes and limitations: An anticipated effect of sequencing depth on clonotype sharing among donors was recognized.

As originally analysed: ImmunoSEQ output lacked quality scores and full-length reads, limiting matched filtering. Profiling relied on immunoSEQ multiplex PCR, and the TCRdb table lists in-frame clones only, not all of them. V and J calls and clone size are copied from that table; D and trimming were computed from the DNA. The table has about 2,500,000 clones, just over 90% seen once. J is TRBJ2-7 and V is TRBV28; D is uncertain. This sequence was found in a man younger than 35 in good health. Sequencing was performed on naive CD4+ T cells sorted from blood. Subset described: CD45RA+ positively selected. The CDR3 sequence is CASSLSSRYEQYF. Written as DNA, the CDR3 is TGTGCCAGCAGTTTATCATCCCGCTACGAGCAGTACTTC.